This T cell receptor beta chain came from a study of blood T cell repertoires in COVID-19. Losses at the gene ends were 0 bases for V and 4 bases for J; bases not matched to a gene: 12. Germline V lookup: CDR1 MGHRA, CDR2 YSYEKL. CDR3 length: 18 residues. Clones were read by immunoSEQ multiplex PCR, and TCRdb kept only the in-frame ones, dropping some. Here the sample spans about 270,000 clones, over 75% being singletons. The chain recombines TRBV4-1 with TRBJ2-7; 10 nucleotides line up with TRBD2. The sample consisted of PBMCs or T cells enriched from blood (not recorded which). This TCR was recovered from a man aged 18 to 30 who had recovered from COVID-19. CDR3 region: CASSQDHLAGELGYEQYF. The DNA for the CDR3 is TGCGCCAGCAGCCAAGATCATCTAGCGGGAGAGTTAGGTTACGAGCAGTACTTC.